These T cell receptor beta chains were read from a single sample in a study of cytomegalovirus exposure and HLA in healthy donors. Assay: immunoSEQ multiplex PCR; the TCRdb copy retains only in-frame clones and omits some. The sample's table shows roughly 80,000 clones. Material for sequencing was PBMCs. These receptor sequences come from a woman in her 30s in good health and CMV-seronegative. Both conserved end residues are part of each CDR3. A D gene is named only where the DNA matches it firmly.

J: TRBJ1-1
V: TRBV6-5
D: NA
CDR3: CASSPSGGAAEAFF
DNA: TGTGCCAGCAGTCCGAGCGGGGGGGCAGCTGAAGCTTTCTTT

J: TRBJ1-1
V: TRBV11-3
D: NA
CDR3: CASSSQQGFTEAFF
DNA: TGTGCCAGCAGCTCCCAACAGGGATTCACTGAAGCTTTCTTT

J: TRBJ2-7
V: TRBV5-4
D: TRBD2
CDR3: CASSLGLAGTYEQYF
DNA: TGTGCCAGCAGCTTGGGGCTAGCGGGAACCTACGAGCAGTACTTC

J: TRBJ1-1
V: TRBV18
D: TRBD1
CDR3: CASSVTGANTEAFF
DNA: TGTGCCAGCTCAGTGACAGGGGCTAACACTGAAGCTTTCTTT

J: TRBJ1-2
V: TRBV5-6
D: NA
CDR3: CASSLVQDGYTF
DNA: TGTGCCAGCAGCTTGGTACAGGATGGCTACACCTTC

J: TRBJ1-3
V: TRBV18
D: NA
CDR3: CASSPTGSRGNTIYF
DNA: TGTGCCAGCTCACCAACCGGGAGCAGGGGAAACACCATATATTTT

J: TRBJ1-1
V: TRBV11-1
D: TRBD1
CDR3: CASSSRDRNTEAFF
DNA: TGTGCCAGCAGCTCGAGGGACAGGAACACTGAAGCTTTCTTT

J: TRBJ2-3
V: TRBV30
D: TRBD2
CDR3: CAWSLSGGGTDTQYF
DNA: TGTGCCTGGAGCCTTAGCGGGGGGGGCACAGATACGCAGTATTTT

J: TRBJ1-4
V: TRBV2
D: NA
CDR3: CASKFYRSNEKLFF
DNA: TGTGCCAGCAAGTTCTACAGGTCGAATGAAAAACTGTTTTTT

J: TRBJ1-2
V: TRBV30
D: NA
CDR3: CAWRGDYGYTF
DNA: TGTGCCTGGAGGGGCGACTATGGCTACACCTTC